This entry features one T cell receptor (beta chain) sequence. Its antigen is undetermined. These data originate in a study of cytomegalovirus exposure and HLA in healthy donors. Notes on the study in general: Association of a missense DCLRE1C variant with TCR beta V- and J-gene trimming was reported in a later analysis. Analysis performed later showed TCR beta chains linked to HLA being more clonally expanded than equally common others.

The germline CDR1 and CDR2 sequences are SGHDN and FVKESK. This CDR3 is 15 amino acids long. Trimming left V 2 bases short and J 4 bases short, with 14 bases between. 13 Jbeta primers and 60 Vbeta primers were used for the PCR. The protocol was immunoSEQ multiplex PCR, while the TCRdb copy is restricted to in-frame clones and leaves out a portion. The sample totals 100,000 to 150,000 clones; its top ten clones hold about 3.5%. The sequencing sample was made of PBMCs. The chain links TRBV14 to TRBJ1-2, with D possibly matching TRBD1 (6 bases). The TCR was taken from a man in his late teens or twenties in good health and CMV-seronegative. The CDR3 DNA reads as TGTGCCAGCAGCCAACAGGGGAAATGGATCTATGGCTACACCTTC. This sequence encodes CASSQQGKWIYGYTF.